What follows are 30 T cell receptor beta chains derived from one specimen sequenced in a study of blood T cell repertoires in COVID-19. The table came from immunoSEQ multiplex PCR; TCRdb's copy has only in-frame clones and leaves some out. The profile covers tens of thousands of clones, with roughly 90% appearing a single time and 3% to 4% taken by the ten largest. The specimen sequenced was peripheral blood. Every receptor here comes from a woman aged 70-85 years with acute or convalescent COVID-19.

V gene TRBV10-1 combines with J gene TRBJ1-1, with TRBD1 as a possible D gene (6 bases). Deletions cut 8 bases from V and 5 bases from J, with 18 bases between. The CDR3 contains 14 residues. The germline V gene encodes CDR1 WNHNN and CDR2 SYGVQD (reference sequence). For the CDR3, the DNA is TGCGCCAGCGCCACTTCAGGGGCCGGTACTGAAGCTTTCTTT. Translated, it gives CASATSGAGTEAFF.

The V gene is TRBV7-8, the J gene TRBJ2-3; maybe TRBD1 (6 bases). Germline lookup yields CDR1 SGHVS and CDR2 FQNEAQ. Trimming removed 7 bases at V and 2 bases at J, with 10 bases between. The CDR3 has 13 residues. In DNA, the CDR3 is TGTGCCAGCAACCCAGGGGACACAGATACGCAGTATTTT. This translates into CASNPGDTDTQYF.

This clone was counted only a few times. This rearrangement joins TRBV6-5 to TRBJ1-6; no reliable D call. Per germline, CDR1 MNHEY and CDR2 SVGAGI. This CDR3 has 16 residues. The V end lost 4 bases, the J end lost 9 bases, and 19 bases lay between the germline ends. The CDR3 nucleotides are TGTGCCAGCAGTTCCGGTCGTGCGGGCGGTGTTTCACCCCTCCACTTT. Translated, it gives CASSSGRAGGVSPLHF.

V gene TRBV28 combines with J gene TRBJ1-5; no firm D call. Germline V lookup: CDR1 MDHEN, CDR2 SYDVKM. V was trimmed by 2 bases and J by 3 bases, leaving 11 bases between them. The CDR3 covers 15 residues. The DNA of the CDR3 is TGTGCCAGCAGTTTAGTGATGCGGGTCAATCAGCCCCAGCATTTT. Its protein is CASSLVMRVNQPQHF.

V and J are TRBV24-1 and TRBJ2-2, with TRBD1 matching 10 bases. CDR1 is KGHDR, CDR2 SFDVKD, per germline. The CDR3 runs 16 residues. Trimming at V came to 4 bases and at J to 4 bases, leaving 5 bases not matched to a gene. The chain's CDR3 is CATSDPGQGSTGELFF. The CDR3 DNA reads TGTGCCACCAGTGACCCGGGACAGGGGTCCACCGGGGAGCTGTTTTTT.

The rearrangement links TRBV29-1 to TRBJ2-2; D unresolved. The CDR3 is 11 amino acids. With 4 bases removed from V and 6 bases from J, the gap between germline ends came to 6 bases. Per germline, CDR1 SQVTM and CDR2 ANQGSEA. CDR3: CSVALSGELFF. In DNA form, the CDR3 reads TGCAGCGTTGCTCTCTCCGGGGAGCTGTTTTTT.

This rearrangement joins TRBV19 to TRBJ1-1; possibly TRBD1 for D (5 bases). There are 16 residues in the CDR3. CDR1 and CDR2 from the germline V gene are LNHDA and SQIVND (reference sequence). Trimming pared 0 bases from V and 0 bases from J, leaving 11 bases between. CDR3 in amino acids: CASSIEAGLMNTEAFF. CDR3 sequence (DNA): TGTGCCAGTAGTATAGAGGCAGGGCTAATGAACACTGAAGCTTTCTTT.

The chain employs TRBV5-1 and TRBJ2-5, with 8 bases matching TRBD2. CDR1 is SGHRS and CDR2 is YFSETQ in the germline V gene. Trimming took 2 bases from V and 3 from J; bases not matched to a gene: 0. This CDR3 has 13 amino acids. CDR3 in DNA: TGCGCCAGCAGCTTTAGCGGGGAAGAGACCCAGTACTTC. Its protein product is CASSFSGEETQYF.

V usage is TRBV4-1 and J usage is TRBJ1-3; no clear D. The CDR3 has 11 amino acids. The V gene lost 3 bases and the J gene lost 11 bases, with 8 bases spanning the gap. Germline lookup yields CDR1 MGHRA and CDR2 YSYEKL. The CDR3 region is CASSHGWPIYF. CDR3 nucleotide sequence: TGCGCCAGCAGCCACGGGTGGCCCATATATTTT.

The J gene is TRBJ2-1, the V gene TRBV27; TRBD2 aligns across 13 bases. V lost 6 bases, J lost 6 bases, and 5 bases stayed unmatched. Germline CDR1 reads MNHEY; CDR2 reads SMNVEV (reference sequence). CDR3 length equals 15 residues. The CDR3 protein is CASSQGTSGTNEQFF. For the CDR3, the DNA is TGTGCCAGCAGCCAAGGGACTAGCGGGACCAATGAGCAGTTCTTC.

This clone came up once. The V call is TRBV6-5, the J call TRBJ1-1; D perhaps matches TRBD1 (5 bases). This CDR3 comprises 14 residues. The germline CDR1 and CDR2 sequences are MNHEY and SVGAGI. The V end lost 5 bases, the J end lost 3 bases, and 13 bases lay between the germline ends. CDR3 DNA sequence: TGTGCCAGCAGTCCCCACAGGAGGGACACTGAAGCTTTCTTT. This gives the protein CASSPHRRDTEAFF.

The rearrangement joins TRBV18 to TRBJ2-7; 12 positions agree with TRBD1. The junction had 3 bases not matched to a gene; V was cut back by 3 bases and J by 6 bases. CDR1 KGHSH and CDR2 LQKENI come from the germline V gene. The CDR3 covers 14 residues. The CDR3 coding sequence is TGTGCCAGCTCACCGGGACAGGGGGCTGGCGAGCAGTACTTC. It codes for CASSPGQGAGEQYF.

The chain has TRBV7-9 and TRBJ1-3; the match to TRBD1 covers 8 bases. This CDR3 has 17 amino acids. J gave up 0 bases and V 5 bases, and 9 bases lay outside the gene matches. Germline CDR1 and CDR2: SEHNR and FQNEAQ (reference sequence). Here the CDR3 reads CASSDRTGGDSGNTIYF. The CDR3 DNA reads TGTGCCAGCAGCGACCGAACAGGGGGAGACTCTGGAAACACCATATATTTT.

This clone was detected only a few times. This chain connects TRBV6-1 to TRBJ1-5; unclear D gene. Trimming shortened V by 3 bases and J by 0 bases, and 12 bases separated the two germline ends. The germline gives CDR1 MNHNS, CDR2 SASEGT. The CDR3 spans 16 residues. This chain's CDR3 is CASSDASRYSNQPQHF. The CDR3 DNA reads as TGTGCCAGCAGTGATGCCAGCAGGTATAGCAATCAGCCCCAGCATTTT.

V and J are TRBV19 and TRBJ2-2; the D is unclear. The V gene's germline CDR1 is LNHDA and CDR2 SQIVND (reference sequence). Trimming shortened V by 7 bases and J by 1 base, and 7 bases separated the two germline ends. This CDR3 contains 13 residues. The CDR3 sequence is CASMIRNTGELFF. The CDR3 nucleotides are TGTGCCAGTATGATCAGGAACACCGGGGAGCTGTTTTTT.

The gene calls are TRBV9 and TRBJ2-2; TRBD1 aligns across 7 bases. V lost 0 bases to trimming and J lost 4 bases; unmatched junction nucleotides: 6. The CDR3 runs to 16 residues. CDR1 is SGDLS, CDR2 YYNGEE, per germline. CDR3 protein: CASSVVTGTGTGELFF. Here the CDR3 DNA reads TGTGCCAGCAGCGTAGTGACAGGGACGGGCACCGGGGAGCTGTTTTTT. The full variable domain, its missing parts supplied by reference TRBV9 and TRBJ2-2, is DSGVTQTPKHLITATGQRVTLRCSPRSGDLSVYWYQQSLDQGLQFLIQYYNGEERAKGNILERFSAQQFPDLHSELNLSSLELGDSALYFCASSVVTGTGTGELFFGEGSRLTVL.

V and J are TRBV2 and TRBJ1-1; TRBD1 aligns across 8 bases. Germline CDR1 and CDR2: SNHLY and FYNNEI. The V gene end was trimmed by 7 bases and the J gene end by 0 bases; junction bases not matched to a gene: 7. The CDR3 loop spans 15 amino acids. This CDR3 reads CASKTGAFMNTEAFF. The CDR3 nucleotides are TGTGCCAGCAAGACAGGGGCCTTCATGAACACTGAAGCTTTCTTT.

The genes are TRBV3-1 (or the pseudogene TRBV3-2) and TRBJ2-3; D is unresolved. The germline V gene encodes CDR1 LGHDT and CDR2 YNNKEL (reference sequence). V shed 3 bases and J shed 4 bases, with 14 bases lying between them. CDR3 length: 15 amino acids. The CDR3 reads CASSHIQDSADTQYF. The CDR3 DNA reads TGTGCCAGCAGCCATATTCAAGATTCGGCAGATACGCAGTATTTT.

The chain carries TRBV10-1 and TRBJ1-3; D gene unclear. Trimming took off 0 bases at V and 5 bases at J, with 5 bases between the two ends. The germline CDR1 and CDR2 sequences are WNHNN and SYGVQD (reference sequence). The CDR3 consists of 13 residues. The CDR3 coding sequence is TGCGCCAGCAGTGAGTCGACAAGAAACACCATATATTTT. Protein sequence: CASSESTRNTIYF.

V is TRBV28 and J is TRBJ1-1; 7 bases are shared with TRBD1. V lost 5 bases, J lost 3 bases, and 12 bases stayed unmatched. The CDR3 runs 16 residues. Germline CDR1 and CDR2: MDHEN and SYDVKM. The CDR3 region has the DNA TGTGCCAGCAGTCGTAGACAGGGCTGGTCTTACACTGAAGCTTTCTTT. Protein sequence: CASSRRQGWSYTEAFF.

The sample holds a few counts of this clone. This chain uses TRBV12-3 or TRBV12-4 with TRBJ1-1, with D unclear. V gave up 10 bases and J gave up 1 base, with 10 bases separating them. CDR3 size: 12 residues. In DNA, the CDR3 is TGTGCCATCACCCGACAGAACACTGAAGCTTTCTTT. Translated: CAITRQNTEAFF.

V is TRBV27 and J is TRBJ1-6, with D hard to call. CDR3 length equals 15 residues. Trimming left V 5 bases short and J 3 bases short, with 11 bases between. The germline V gene encodes CDR1 MNHEY and CDR2 SMNVEV (reference sequence). DNA of the CDR3: TGTGCCAGCAGTCCTTCGGGGTTCTATAATTCACCCCTCCACTTT. Translating gives CASSPSGFYNSPLHF.

This clone was seen only a few times. The chain has TRBV11-2 and TRBJ2-3, with TRBD2 identical over 9 bases. Looked up from germline, CDR1 is SGHAT and CDR2 is FQNNGV. This CDR3 comprises 18 residues. Trimming cost V 6 bases and J 4 bases; bases outside gene matches: 17. The chain's CDR3 is CASSPTRDRGRGADTQYF. The CDR3 DNA reads TGTGCCAGCAGTCCTACAAGAGATCGCGGGAGGGGGGCAGATACGCAGTATTTT.

This clone was seen only a few times. The gene calls are TRBV5-6 and TRBJ1-2; the D is unclear. The CDR3 is 13 residues long. Trimming removed 3 bases from V and 0 bases from J, with 6 bases in between. Germline V lookup: CDR1 SGHDT, CDR2 YYEEEE. CDR3: CASSSYTNYGYTF. DNA of the CDR3: TGTGCCAGCAGCTCTTATACTAACTATGGCTACACCTTC.

V and J are TRBV19 and TRBJ2-1; the D is unclear. The CDR3 consists of 11 residues. The V gene lost 8 bases and the J gene lost 5 bases, with 7 bases spanning the gap. Germline V gives CDR1 LNHDA, CDR2 SQIVND (reference sequence). The chain's CDR3 is CASAGNNEQFF. The DNA for the CDR3 is TGTGCCAGTGCAGGAAACAATGAGCAGTTCTTC.

The chain uses TRBV5-1 and TRBJ1-1, with D tentatively TRBD1 (5 bases). The CDR3 has 14 residues. Looked up from germline, CDR1 is SGHRS and CDR2 is YFSETQ. Between the trimmed V and J ends, which lost 7 bases and 5 bases, there was a span of 18 bases. The CDR3 sequence: CASHGGTGWTEAFF. The DNA of the CDR3 is TGCGCCAGCCACGGGGGTACGGGGTGGACTGAAGCTTTCTTT.

This chain connects TRBV19 to TRBJ1-2; D might be TRBD1 (6 bases). V was cut by 4 bases and J by 8 bases, with 14 bases left in between. This CDR3 is built from 13 residues. Germline CDR1 reads LNHDA; CDR2 reads SQIVND (reference sequence). CDR3 nucleotide sequence: TGTGCCAGTAGTAGCCTTAGGGGGAACGGCTACACCTTC. This sequence encodes CASSSLRGNGYTF. Variable domain in full (rest from reference TRBV19 and TRBJ1-2): DGGITQSPKYLFRKEGQNVTLSCEQNLNHDAMYWYRQDPGQGLRLIYYSQIVNDFQKGDIAEGYSVSREKKESFPLTVTSAQKNPTAFYLCASSSLRGNGYTFGSGTRLTVV.

The rearrangement uses TRBV11-2 and TRBJ2-4, with D possibly TRBD1 on 5 matching bases. V was pared by 4 bases and J by 4 bases, with 14 bases between. This CDR3 has 15 residues. CDR1 and CDR2 (germline): SGHAT, FQNNGV. The DNA for the CDR3 is TGTGCCAGCAGCTCCCAAGACAGACATAAAAACATTCAGTACTTC. Its translation is CASSSQDRHKNIQYF.

V is TRBV19 and J is TRBJ1-5; TRBD1 might be the D (5 bases). The V gene's germline CDR1 is LNHDA and CDR2 SQIVND (reference sequence). Trimming stripped 3 bases from V and 7 bases from J, with 16 bases between. The CDR3 runs 15 residues. The CDR3 bases are TGTGCCAGTAGTATGCCCTATACAGGACCCCAGCCCCAGCATTTT. This codes for CASSMPYTGPQPQHF.

The V and J genes are TRBV5-1 and TRBJ2-3; possibly TRBD1 for D (5 bases). This CDR3 has 14 residues. V lost 2 bases and J lost 2, with 9 bases in between. Germline values: CDR1 SGHRS, CDR2 YFSETQ. The CDR3 is CASSLRQFTDTQYF. The DNA for the CDR3 is TGCGCCAGCAGCTTACGACAGTTCACAGATACGCAGTATTTT.